This T cell receptor beta chain was retrieved from a study of a mutant IDH1 vaccine in newly diagnosed glioma. The V end lost 1 base, the J end lost 2 bases, and 12 bases lay between the germline ends. This CDR3 has 15 amino acids. Germline CDR1 and CDR2: MNHNS and SASEGT. To note about this clone: Its antigen is as yet unknown.

Documented time point: week 5, during vaccination. What each vaccine dose contained was 300 ug of mutant IDH1 20-mer peptide, accompanied by topical imiquimod. Measured with immunoSEQ multiplex PCR; TCRdb has only the in-frame clones, and not every one. The table includes approximately 40,000 clones, 70% to 80% detected once. The sequence came from a man in his forties with glioma. The V and J genes are TRBV6-1 and TRBJ2-7, with D perhaps being TRBD1 or TRBD2 (5 bases each). This sample comprised PBMCs, obtained from a glioma patient whose treatment included an IDH1 peptide vaccine. The CDR3, as DNA: TGTGCCAGCAGTGAAGAAGGGGACGCCCCCTACGAGCAGTACTTC. This codes for CASSEEGDAPYEQYF.